This TCR beta chain stems from a study of graft-versus-host responses after intestinal transplantation. Across the study: Recipients got multivisceral, liver-intestinal, or isolated intestinal transplants.

Losses at the gene ends were 4 bases for V and 4 bases for J; bases not matched to a gene: 7. This CDR3 is built from 15 residues. CDR1 and CDR2 from the germline V gene are LNHDA and SQIVND (reference sequence). Here immunoSEQ multiplex PCR was the method, and the copy in TCRdb shows in-frame clones only, minus some. The table records about 94,000 clones, 91% of them present only once. Study conclusions and caveats: Recipient marrow showed GvH clones, some seen first in ileum or blood. Association was observed between peak circulating GvH clone levels and early post-transplant HvG declines.

Concerning this clone: Its antigen is unidentified.

The TCR comes from a human donor who received an intestinal transplant. The input for sequencing was unstimulated CD8+ T cells sorted from spleen or lymph node cells, taken before intestinal transplant. The gene calls are TRBV19 and TRBJ2-3, with 8 positions matching TRBD2. In DNA, the CDR3 is TGTGCCAGTAGTAGTACTAGCGGTAGTCCAGATACGCAGTATTTT. As protein: CASSSTSGSPDTQYF.